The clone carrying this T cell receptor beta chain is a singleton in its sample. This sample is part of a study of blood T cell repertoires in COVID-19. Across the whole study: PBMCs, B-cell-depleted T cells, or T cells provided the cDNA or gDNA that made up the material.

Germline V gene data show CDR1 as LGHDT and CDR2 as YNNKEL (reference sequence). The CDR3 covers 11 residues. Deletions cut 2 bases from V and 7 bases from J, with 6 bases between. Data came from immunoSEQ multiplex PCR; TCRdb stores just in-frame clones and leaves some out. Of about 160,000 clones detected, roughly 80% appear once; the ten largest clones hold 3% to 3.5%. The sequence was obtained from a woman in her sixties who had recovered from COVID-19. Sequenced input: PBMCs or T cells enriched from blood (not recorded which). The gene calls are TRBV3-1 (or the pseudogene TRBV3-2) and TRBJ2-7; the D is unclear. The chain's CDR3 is CASSQLKEQYF. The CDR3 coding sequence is TGTGCCAGCAGCCAATTAAAAGAGCAGTACTTC.